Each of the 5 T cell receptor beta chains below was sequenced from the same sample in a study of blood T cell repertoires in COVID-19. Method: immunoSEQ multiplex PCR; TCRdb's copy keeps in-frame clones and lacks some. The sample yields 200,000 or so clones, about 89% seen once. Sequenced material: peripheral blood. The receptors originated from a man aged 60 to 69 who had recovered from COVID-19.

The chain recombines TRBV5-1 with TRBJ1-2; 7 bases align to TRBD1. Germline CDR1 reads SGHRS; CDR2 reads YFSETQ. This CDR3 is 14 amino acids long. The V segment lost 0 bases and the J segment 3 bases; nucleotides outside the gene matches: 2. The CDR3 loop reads CASSLADRDYGYTF. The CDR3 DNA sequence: TGCGCCAGCAGCTTGGCAGACAGGGACTATGGCTACACCTTC.

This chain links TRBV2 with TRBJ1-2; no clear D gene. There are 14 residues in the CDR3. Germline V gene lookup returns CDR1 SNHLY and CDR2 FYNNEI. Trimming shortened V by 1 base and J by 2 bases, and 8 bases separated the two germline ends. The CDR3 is CASSEERVNYGYTF. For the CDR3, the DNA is TGTGCCAGCAGTGAAGAGCGTGTAAACTATGGCTACACCTTC.

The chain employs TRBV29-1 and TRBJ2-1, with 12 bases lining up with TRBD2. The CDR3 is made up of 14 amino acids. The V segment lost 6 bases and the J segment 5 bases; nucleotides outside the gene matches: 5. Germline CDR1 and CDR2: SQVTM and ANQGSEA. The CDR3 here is CSVQLAGGHNEQFF. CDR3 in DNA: TGCAGCGTGCAACTAGCGGGAGGCCACAATGAGCAGTTCTTC.

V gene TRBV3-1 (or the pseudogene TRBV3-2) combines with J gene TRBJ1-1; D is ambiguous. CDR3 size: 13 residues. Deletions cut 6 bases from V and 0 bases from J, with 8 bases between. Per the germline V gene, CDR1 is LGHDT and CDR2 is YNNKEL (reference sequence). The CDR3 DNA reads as TGTGCCAGCAGTGCCGCGTTGAACACTGAAGCTTTCTTT. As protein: CASSAALNTEAFF.

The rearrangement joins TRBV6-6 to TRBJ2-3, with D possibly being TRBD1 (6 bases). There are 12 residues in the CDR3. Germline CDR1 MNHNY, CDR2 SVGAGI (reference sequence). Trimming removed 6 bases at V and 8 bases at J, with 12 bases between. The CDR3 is CASSSGQTTQYF. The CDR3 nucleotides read TGTGCCAGCAGCTCGGGACAAACTACGCAGTATTTT.